These T cell receptor beta chains were read from a single sample in a study of blood T cell repertoires in COVID-19. Using immunoSEQ multiplex PCR, the repertoire was profiled, and TCRdb retains in-frame clones only, with some absent. The data contain about 150,000 clones, 65% to 85% of them seen just once; the ten biggest clones take up about 8.1%. The sample was peripheral blood. The receptors derive from a man younger than 40 with COVID-19, enrolled during active disease. Each CDR3 is given with its conserved first and last residue. D genes are given only for firm matches. A row's size may be missing; if present it is once, few, many or a size class.

d_gene	abundance	j_gene	v_gene	CDR3nt	CDR3aa
-	once	TRBJ2-1	TRBV5-1	TGCGCCAGCAGCCAAGGGACTTCGAATGAGCAGTTCTTC	CASSQGTSNEQFF
TRBD2	-	TRBJ2-1	TRBV7-3	TGTGCCAGCAGCTTAACAGGTGGTAGGACTAGCGGATACAATGAGCAGTTCTTC	CASSLTGGRTSGYNEQFF
-	-	TRBJ2-2	TRBV7-3	TGTGCCAGCAGTGCTAGCCTGGCCCGGACCGGGGAGCTGTTTTTT	CASSASLARTGELFF
-	once	TRBJ2-1	TRBV5-1	TGCGCCAGCAGCCCCAGCAGCTTGGGACAAGTAAACAATGAGCAGTTCTTC	CASSPSSLGQVNNEQFF
TRBD1	many	TRBJ2-6	TRBV6-4	TGTGCCAGCAGTGAACAGGGGTCTGGGGCCAACGTCCTGACTTTC	CASSEQGSGANVLTF
TRBD2	-	TRBJ2-7	TRBV27	TGTGCCAGCAGTTCATCGGCGGGAGGTGGAAACGAGCAGTACTTC	CASSSSAGGGNEQYF
TRBD1	-	TRBJ2-5	TRBV6-4	TGTGCCAGCAGCGCCGGGACAGGGTTTGGAGAGACCCAGTACTTC	CASSAGTGFGETQYF
-	-	TRBJ1-1	TRBV5-4	TGTGCCAGCAGCTTTGGGGCAGGCACTGAAGCTTTCTTT	CASSFGAGTEAFF
TRBD1	-	TRBJ2-5	TRBV11-3	TGTGCCAGCAGCCTCAACAGGGGGCAGGGTGAGACCCAGTACTTC	CASSLNRGQGETQYF
TRBD1	-	TRBJ1-5	TRBV6-5	TGTGCCAGCAGTTCGGACAGGGCCAGCAATCAGCCCCAGCATTTT	CASSSDRASNQPQHF
TRBD2	-	TRBJ2-3	TRBV6-1	TGTGCCGCGGGGGGGGATACGCAGTATTTT	CAAGGDTQYF
-	-	TRBJ1-3	TRBV18	TGTGCCAGCTCACCCTCACAGGGTCTCTCTGGAAACACCATATATTTT	CASSPSQGLSGNTIYF
-	-	TRBJ2-7	TRBV28	TGTGCCAGCAGTTTATCACACTACGAGCAGTACTTC	CASSLSHYEQYF
TRBD1	-	TRBJ1-2	TRBV6-5	TGTGCCAGCAGCGTAGACAGGGACGGCTATGGCTACACCTTC	CASSVDRDGYGYTF
-	-	TRBJ2-7	TRBV19	TGTGCCAGTAGTATAAGCAGTCTAGCCCACGGCGAGCAGTACTTC	CASSISSLAHGEQYF
TRBD1	-	TRBJ1-5	TRBV28	TGTGCCAGCAGCGAGAGACAGGGTGGGGGCAATCAGCCCCAGCATTTT	CASSERQGGGNQPQHF
-	-	TRBJ1-4	TRBV6-2/TRBV6-3	TGTGCCAGCAGTTACTTCGGGAAAAATGAAAAACTGTTTTTT	CASSYFGKNEKLFF
-	-	TRBJ2-2	TRBV28	TGTGCCAGCAGTCTAAGTACCGGGGAGCTGTTTTTT	CASSLSTGELFF
TRBD1	-	TRBJ2-7	TRBV18	TGTGCCAGCTCACCGGGACAGGGGCCCTACGAGCAGTACTTC	CASSPGQGPYEQYF
TRBD1	-	TRBJ2-5	TRBV19	TGTGCCAGTAGTATGGGGGCAGGGGGTTATGAGACCCAGTACTTC	CASSMGAGGYETQYF
-	-	TRBJ2-3	TRBV20-1	TGCAGTGCTATGAGGTCTTATACGCAGTATTTT	CSAMRSYTQYF
TRBD1	-	TRBJ1-6	TRBV9	TGTGCCAGCAGCGTCGAGGGGGCGTTGAATTCACCCCTCCACTTT	CASSVEGALNSPLHF
-	-	TRBJ1-2	TRBV6-5	TGTGCCAGCAGCCTCCCGGGGAGGGATTATGGCTACACCTTC	CASSLPGRDYGYTF
-	-	TRBJ2-7	TRBV9	TGTGCCAGCAGCGGATACACCCAGGGGACATACGAGCAGTACTTC	CASSGYTQGTYEQYF
TRBD2	-	TRBJ2-1	TRBV18	TGTGCCAGCTCACCCGGGAGGGCTAGCGGGAGCAGAAGTAATGAGCAGTTCTTC	CASSPGRASGSRSNEQFF
TRBD2	-	TRBJ2-1	TRBV4-2	TGTGCCAGCAGCCCGGGGACTAGCGGGCCGGACTACAATGAGCAGTTCTTC	CASSPGTSGPDYNEQFF
-	-	TRBJ2-3	TRBV15	TGTGCCACCAGCAGAGATTATGAGGGGAGGATGAGCGGTAGGTCAGATACGCAGTATTTT	CATSRDYEGRMSGRSDTQYF
-	-	TRBJ1-2	TRBV12-5	TGTGCTAGTGGGTCCCTCCCAGGGGCCTATGGCTACACCTTC	CASGSLPGAYGYTF
TRBD1	-	TRBJ2-3	TRBV19	TGTGCCAGTAGTATAAGTACCGGGACAGGGTTCCCGCAGACGCAGTATTTT	CASSISTGTGFPQTQYF
-	-	TRBJ2-2	TRBV19	TGTGCCAGTATCAGGCCCAGTCGGTGGGGGGCCGGGGAGCTGTTTTTT	CASIRPSRWGAGELFF
-	-	TRBJ1-2	TRBV5-6	TGTGCCAGCAGCTCGGTTAGCTATGGCTACACCTTC	CASSSVSYGYTF
TRBD1	-	TRBJ1-2	TRBV18	TGTGCCAGCTCGCCGGGACAGGCCAACTATGGCTACACCTTC	CASSPGQANYGYTF
-	-	TRBJ2-1	TRBV10-3	TGTGCCATCAGTGAGGGCGGGGGCGCCTACAATGAGCAGTTCTTC	CAISEGGGAYNEQFF
-	-	TRBJ2-7	TRBV19	TGTGCCAGTAGTATCCAACAGGGCTACGAGCAGTACTTC	CASSIQQGYEQYF
TRBD2	-	TRBJ2-3	TRBV6-6	TGTGCCAGCAGTCTTGGGACTAGCGGGAGGGGCACAGATACGCAGTATTTT	CASSLGTSGRGTDTQYF
-	-	TRBJ2-3	TRBV27	TGTGCCAGCAGTTTGGGCTTCACAGATACGCAGTATTTT	CASSLGFTDTQYF
TRBD2	-	TRBJ2-7	TRBV3-1/TRBV3-2	TGTGCCAGCAGCCCCGCCAGCGGGAGCTCCTACGAGCAGTACTTC	CASSPASGSSYEQYF
-	-	TRBJ1-1	TRBV9	TGTGCCAGCAGCCCCCACGTGGGGACATCGAACACTGAAGCTTTCTTT	CASSPHVGTSNTEAFF
TRBD1	-	TRBJ1-5	TRBV6-2/TRBV6-3	TGTGCCAGCAGTTCCCAAGGAGGGACAGGGGGCGGGCAGCCCCAGCATTTT	CASSSQGGTGGGQPQHF
TRBD1	-	TRBJ1-6	TRBV28	TGTGCCAGCAGTCGCTTGGGGGGACAGTCCTTGGGGTCACCCCTCCACTTT	CASSRLGGQSLGSPLHF
-	-	TRBJ2-7	TRBV5-1	TGCGCCAGCAGCTTGGTTCCAGCGGAGGGCTACGAGCAGTACTTC	CASSLVPAEGYEQYF
-	-	TRBJ1-2	TRBV11-1	TGTGCCAGCACCCCGGACGGACTATCCCTCGATGGCTACACCTTC	CASTPDGLSLDGYTF
-	few	TRBJ1-1	TRBV7-9	TGTGCCAGCAGCTTGGTGCAGGGGCGAGGCACTGAAGCTTTCTTT	CASSLVQGRGTEAFF
-	-	TRBJ1-1	TRBV28	TGTGCCAGCAGTTTAATTAGTAACACTGAAGCTTTCTTT	CASSLISNTEAFF
TRBD2	-	TRBJ2-1	TRBV5-1	TGCGCCAGCAGCTTGGGCGGGAGACTCAATGAGCAGTTCTTC	CASSLGGRLNEQFF
TRBD1	-	TRBJ2-7	TRBV5-4	TGTGCCAGCAGCGTGGGACAGGGGGACGAGCAGTACTTC	CASSVGQGDEQYF
-	-	TRBJ1-1	TRBV27	TGTGCCAGCAGTTTAAACAAAAAGGGGCTGCGATACATGAACACTGAAGCTTTCTTT	CASSLNKKGLRYMNTEAFF
-	-	TRBJ1-6	TRBV5-4	TGTGCCAGCAGGCGGACAGTTAATAATTCACCCCTCCACTTT	CASRRTVNNSPLHF
TRBD2	-	TRBJ2-7	TRBV19	TGTGCCAGTAGTCACAGCGGGAGTATCCACGAGCAGTACTTC	CASSHSGSIHEQYF
-	many	TRBJ2-5	TRBV7-2	TGTGCCAGCAGCTTAAGCGGAAACCAAGAGACCCAGTACTTC	CASSLSGNQETQYF
-	-	TRBJ2-5	TRBV24-1	TGTGCCACCAGTAAGAACCCAGGGGGGGAGACCCAGTACTTC	CATSKNPGGETQYF
-	few	TRBJ2-1	TRBV7-3	TGTGCCAGCAGCTTAAAGTGGGGGGATGAGCAGTTCTTC	CASSLKWGDEQFF
-	-	TRBJ1-2	TRBV19	TGTGCCAGTACACCCCAGGGCCCGTATGGCTACACCTTC	CASTPQGPYGYTF
-	-	TRBJ1-4	TRBV19	TGTGCCAGTAATACGAGGGCAACTAATGAAAAACTGTTTTTT	CASNTRATNEKLFF